One and the same sample provided the 29 T cell receptor beta chains below, sequenced in a study of T cell repertoires in cytomegalovirus infection. TCRdb analysed the reads with MiXCR anew, one entry per CDR3 protein. The sample includes fewer than 200,000 distinct CDR3 sequences, under 15% of them seen just once. The specimen was PBMCs. The receptor source for this set is a human donor in good health (CMV status not recorded). Some clones in this sample may be carry-over from other donors' samples.

This clonotype was observed many times. The J gene is TRBJ1-1, the V gene TRBV7-8, with no clear D. V shed 1 base and J shed 6 bases, with 9 bases lying between them. Looked up from germline, CDR1 is SGHVS and CDR2 is FQNEAQ. This CDR3 has 13 residues. In nucleotides, the CDR3 is TGTGCCAGCAGCTTAGGGCAGCACGCTGAAGCTTTCTTT. This encodes CASSLGQHAEAFF.

This clonotype was seen repeatedly, ten times or more. CDR3 coding DNA: TGTGCCAGCAGCATCCCAGCGGGGCTCAATCAGCCCCAGCATTTT. Protein sequence: CASSIPAGLNQPQHF. This chain uses TRBV28 with TRBJ1-5, with a weak D call TRBD1 (5 bases). Germline V CDR1 and CDR2: MDHEN, SYDVKM. V lost 6 bases, J lost 3 bases, and 15 bases lay in between. The CDR3 totals 15 residues. The full variable domain, with the rest looked up from reference TRBV28 and TRBJ1-5, is DVKVTQSSRYLVKRTGEKVFLECVQDMDHENMFWYRQDPGLGLRLIYFSYDVKMKEKGDIPEGYSVSREKKERFSLILESASTNQTSMYLCASSIPAGLNQPQHFGDGTRLSIL.

This clonotype came up a few times. This chain links TRBV6-2 or TRBV6-3 with TRBJ1-1; TRBD1 is a possible D gene (5 bases). Looked up from germline, CDR1 is MNHEY and CDR2 is SVGEGT. CDR3 length equals 13 residues. Trimming removed 2 bases from V and 3 bases from J, with 7 bases in between. CDR3 DNA: TGTGCCAGCAGTTACAGGGGCCACACTGAAGCTTTCTTT. Amino acid sequence: CASSYRGHTEAFF.

The chain combines TRBV7-2 with TRBJ2-1; D may be TRBD1 (5 bases). The germline gives CDR1 SGHTA, CDR2 FQGNSA. The V and J ends lost 6 bases and 5 bases respectively, with 8 bases between them. The CDR3 has 12 residues. The CDR3: CASRGPNNEQFF. CDR3 DNA sequence: TGTGCCAGCAGGGGGCCAAACAATGAGCAGTTCTTC.

The table lists this clonotype with a few counts. The chain joins TRBV7-6 to TRBJ2-1, with D tentatively TRBD2 (5 bases). V gave up 0 bases and J gave up 8 bases, with 14 bases separating them. Germline assignment: CDR1 SGHVS and CDR2 FNYEAQ. CDR3 length equals 15 residues. The DNA of the CDR3 is TGTGCCAGCAGCTTAGCGTTAGGACCGAGGGATGAGCAGTTCTTC. Amino acid sequence: CASSLALGPRDEQFF. Looking up the rest from reference TRBV7-6 and TRBJ2-1 gives the full variable domain: GAGVSQSPRYKVTKRGQDVALRCDPISGHVSLYWYRQALGQGPEFLTYFNYEAQQDKSGLPNDRFSAERPEGSISTLTIQRTEQRDSAMYRCASSLALGPRDEQFFGPGTRLTVL.

This clonotype was detected ten times or more. The chain links TRBV19 to TRBJ1-1, with D perhaps matching TRBD1 (5 bases). Trimming took 2 bases from V and 6 from J, leaving 16 bases between them. The CDR3 spans 15 residues. The germline gives CDR1 LNHDA, CDR2 SQIVND (reference sequence). In nucleotides, the CDR3 is TGTGCCAGTAGTATAAAAGGGGCCGGAGGCCCTGAAGCTTTCTTT. This codes for CASSIKGAGGPEAFF.

This clonotype occurred many times. The chain has TRBV15 and TRBJ2-7; no definite D call. V gave up 0 bases and J gave up 4 bases, with 10 bases separating them. CDR3 length: 14 amino acids. From germline, CDR1 is LNHNV and CDR2 YYDKDF (reference sequence). DNA for the CDR3: TGTGCCACCAGCAGAGATCGGACGAGATACGAGCAGTACTTC. It is translated as CATSRDRTRYEQYF.

The table lists this clonotype with many counts. This rearrangement joins TRBV6-6 to TRBJ1-6; a weak D match, TRBD1 (6 bases). V was clipped by 2 bases and J by 3 bases, with 23 bases between them. This CDR3 region has 20 residues. Germline V gives CDR1 MNHNY, CDR2 SVGAGI (reference sequence). Written as DNA, the CDR3 is TGTGCCAGCAGTTACCGCCGGAGCAGGGGATTCCTCCGCTATAATTCACCCCTCCACTTT. This sequence encodes CASSYRRSRGFLRYNSPLHF.

This clonotype was counted only a few times. The V call is TRBV7-6, the J call TRBJ1-5; D call uncertain. The V end lost 1 base, the J end lost 3 bases, and 10 bases lay between the germline ends. The CDR3 sequence is 15 residues long. The V gene's germline CDR1 is SGHVS and CDR2 FNYEAQ. The CDR3 is CASSLGTVANQPQHF. CDR3 DNA: TGTGCCAGCAGCTTAGGAACGGTCGCCAATCAGCCCCAGCATTTT.

This clonotype was observed at least ten times. The chain has TRBV10-3 and TRBJ1-4; D unresolved. V was clipped by 4 bases and J by 5 bases, with 8 bases between them. This CDR3 has 13 residues. Germline-derived CDR1 and CDR2 are ENHRY and SYGVKD. The chain's CDR3 is CAISAVANEKLFF. The CDR3 DNA reads TGTGCCATCAGTGCAGTCGCCAATGAAAAACTGTTTTTT.

At least ten counts were recorded for this clonotype. The CDR3 DNA is TGTGCCAGCAGCTGGGGAAGACAGGGGACGTACGAGCAGTACTTC. Its protein is CASSWGRQGTYEQYF. The J gene is TRBJ2-7, the V gene TRBV7-9, with 8 bases lining up with TRBD1. Germline trimming cut 4 bases from V and 4 bases from J; bases unmatched to any gene: 9. This CDR3 contains 15 residues. The V gene's germline CDR1 is SEHNR and CDR2 FQNEAQ (reference sequence). Drawing the rest from reference TRBV7-9 and TRBJ2-7, the complete variable domain is DTGVSQNPRHKITKRGQNVTFRCDPISEHNRLYWYRQTLGQGPEFLTYFQNEAQLEKSRLLSDRFSAERPKGSFSTLEIQRTEQGDSAMYLCASSWGRQGTYEQYFGPGTRLTVT.

This clonotype was seen at least ten times. This chain connects TRBV2 to TRBJ1-1; D remains unclear. The CDR3 is 14 amino acids. V lost 1 base to trimming and J lost 4 bases, with 10 bases between them. Germline V lookup: CDR1 SNHLY, CDR2 FYNNEI. CDR3 bases: TGTGCCAGCAGTGAAGGCAGGAGGTTCACTGAAGCTTTCTTT. It codes for CASSEGRRFTEAFF.

This clonotype has at least ten counts. V gene TRBV7-6 combines with J gene TRBJ1-1; D might be TRBD1 (6 bases). Germline loops: CDR1 SGHVS, CDR2 FNYEAQ. The ends were cut back, 3 bases at V and 0 bases at J, with 11 bases in the middle. The CDR3 runs to 15 residues. The CDR3 here is CASSLEDRLNTEAFF. In nucleotides, the CDR3 is TGTGCCAGCAGCTTGGAGGACAGATTGAACACTGAAGCTTTCTTT.

V is TRBV6-2 or TRBV6-3 and J is TRBJ1-2, with a weak D call TRBD1 (5 bases). Trimming cost V 8 bases and J 3 bases, with 22 bases left between them. The CDR3 contains 16 residues. CDR1 is MNHEY and CDR2 is SVGEGT in the germline V gene. CDR3 nucleotide sequence: TGTGCCAGCTTCAACGGAGTATTGGACAACGACTATGGCTACACCTTC. This codes for CASFNGVLDNDYGYTF.

Ten or more counts support this clonotype. The CDR3 is CASSLVTGIRDYGYTF. In DNA form, the CDR3 reads TGTGCCAGCAGCTTAGTGACGGGGATAAGGGACTATGGCTACACCTTC. V is TRBV7-9 and J is TRBJ1-2, with D unresolved. The CDR3 covers 16 residues. Germline CDR1 SEHNR, CDR2 FQNEAQ (reference sequence). The germline V and J ends were trimmed by 1 base and 3 bases, with 15 bases remaining between them.

The chain is built from TRBV4-3 and TRBJ1-5; D gene ambiguous. Trimming cost V 4 bases and J 9 bases, with 13 bases left between them. CDR3 length: 13 residues. Germline CDR1 and CDR2: LGHNA and YSLEER. The CDR3 bases are TGCGCCAGCAGCCGTTCGTTTGAAGGGCCCCAGCATTTT. Protein product: CASSRSFEGPQHF.

This clonotype occurred a few times. The rearrangement joins TRBV15 to TRBJ2-1; TRBD2 agrees at 7 bases. Germline V gene sequence: CDR1 LNHNV, CDR2 YYDKDF (reference sequence). V lost 9 bases and J lost 0; bases outside the gene matches: 5. The CDR3 contains 14 residues. The CDR3 loop is CATSLAVSYNEQFF. In nucleotides, the CDR3 is TGTGCCACGTCCCTAGCGGTCTCCTACAATGAGCAGTTCTTC.

At least ten counts were recorded for this clonotype. The rearrangement links TRBV7-3 to TRBJ2-3, with D possibly matching TRBD2 (5 bases). Germline V gives CDR1 SGHTA, CDR2 FQGTGA. The ends were cut back, 5 bases at V and 0 bases at J, with 6 bases in the middle. This CDR3 is 13 amino acids long. The CDR3 loop is CASSRTSTDTQYF. The CDR3 bases are TGTGCCAGCAGCAGGACTAGCACAGATACGCAGTATTTT.

Turning to this clonotype: Given a much more abundant clone one base away, this may be a read error. The genes are TRBV7-3 and TRBJ2-3, with 9 bases matching TRBD1. Germline V gives CDR1 SGHTA, CDR2 FQGTGA. The CDR3 runs to 18 residues. The CDR3 nucleotides are TGTGCCAGCAGCTTGAAGCCCGGGACAGGGAGTAGCACAGATACGCTGTATTTT. Translation gives CASSLKPGTGSSTDTLYF. The full variable domain, with the rest looked up from reference TRBV7-3 and TRBJ2-3, is GAGVSQTPSNKVTEKGKYVELRCDPISGHTALYWYRQSLGQGPEFLIYFQGTGAADDSGLPNDRFFAVRPEGSVSTLKIQRTERGDSAVYLCASSLKPGTGSSTDTLYFGPGTRLTVL.

This clonotype was counted between two and nine times. The chain couples TRBV30 to TRBJ2-1; no definite D call. Germline V gene lookup returns CDR1 GTSNPN and CDR2 SVGIG (reference sequence). CDR3 length equals 13 residues. V lost 2 bases and J 8 bases, leaving 13 bases between the germline ends. The CDR3 DNA sequence: TGTGCCTGGAGTCGATACGTTGCCGATGAGCAGTTCTTC. Translated: CAWSRYVADEQFF.

A single count supports this clonotype. V and J are TRBV11-2 and TRBJ1-3, with D perhaps TRBD1 (5 bases). Trimming took off 3 bases at V and 6 bases at J, with 12 bases between the two ends. Germline V CDR1 and CDR2: SGHAT, FQNNGV. CDR3 length equals 14 residues. The DNA for the CDR3 is TGTGCCAGCAGCTTCTCGACAGATGTAAACACCATATATTTT. Encoded protein: CASSFSTDVNTIYF.

This clonotype was observed at least ten times. This chain links TRBV28 with TRBJ2-3; TRBD2 is a possible D gene (6 bases). The germline V gene has CDR1 MDHEN and CDR2 SYDVKM. CDR3 length: 15 residues. Trimming took off 5 bases at V and 1 base at J, with 13 bases between the two ends. The CDR3 bases are TGTGCCAGCAGTACCTTGTCGGGAGGCACAGATACGCAGTATTTT. It codes for CASSTLSGGTDTQYF.

This clonotype showed up just a few times. The CDR3 sequence: CASSISVAGVDTQYF. As DNA, the CDR3 is TGTGCCAGTAGTATCTCGGTAGCGGGAGTGGATACGCAGTATTTT. This chain uses TRBV19 with TRBJ2-3; 9 nucleotides line up with TRBD2. V shed 3 bases and J 6 bases; nucleotides not matched to a gene: 7. Germline V gives CDR1 LNHDA, CDR2 SQIVND (reference sequence). The length of the CDR3 is 15 residues. Combining the CDR3 with reference TRBV19 and TRBJ2-3 gives the whole variable domain DGGITQSPKYLFRKEGQNVTLSCEQNLNHDAMYWYRQDPGQGLRLIYYSQIVNDFQKGDIAEGYSVSREKKESFPLTVTSAQKNPTAFYLCASSISVAGVDTQYFGPGTRLTVL.

This clonotype occurred many times. The chain has TRBV14 and TRBJ2-1, with TRBD2 matching over 10 bases. Trimming removed 5 bases from V and 8 bases from J; junction bases left unmatched: 9. The germline V gene has CDR1 SGHDN and CDR2 FVKESK. This CDR3 is built from 15 residues. CDR3 in DNA: TGTGCCAGCAGCTCTAGCGGGAGAAGGTCTGATGAGCAGTTCTTC. Translating gives CASSSSGRRSDEQFF.

By proportion, this clonotype is medium-sized. The chain combines TRBV7-6 with TRBJ2-1, with TRBD2 matching over 7 bases. The CDR3 is 16 residues long. The V segment lost 6 bases and the J segment 0 bases; nucleotides outside the gene matches: 8. The germline gives CDR1 SGHVS, CDR2 FNYEAQ. CDR3 protein: CASRPSGTSSYNEQFF. In DNA form, the CDR3 reads TGTGCCAGCAGGCCTAGCGGTACTAGCTCCTACAATGAGCAGTTCTTC.

This clonotype was seen many times. The chain employs TRBV28 and TRBJ1-4; D may be TRBD1 (6 bases). The CDR3 runs to 16 residues. Trimming took off 2 bases at V and 7 bases at J, with 17 bases between the two ends. CDR1 is MDHEN, CDR2 SYDVKM, per germline. The CDR3 nucleotides read TGTGCCAGCAGTTTAATGAGCAGCGTGGGGGCTGAAAAACTGTTTTTT. This codes for CASSLMSSVGAEKLFF.

The chain employs TRBV29-1 and TRBJ2-5, with D hard to call. The ends were cut back, 4 bases at V and 2 bases at J, with 17 bases in the middle. CDR3 size: 15 residues. Germline CDR1 reads SQVTM; CDR2 reads ANQGSEA. The CDR3 nucleotides are TGCAGCGTTGCAGTAACCCCGGCATGGCAAGAGACCCAGTACTTC. This encodes CSVAVTPAWQETQYF.

This clonotype turned up a few times. The V and J genes are TRBV7-3 and TRBJ2-5; D is perhaps TRBD1 (6 bases). The CDR3 has 13 amino acids. CDR1 is SGHTA and CDR2 is FQGTGA in the germline V gene. Trimming stripped 1 base from V and 4 bases from J, with 7 bases between. The CDR3 spells CASSLNRAETQYF. The CDR3 region has the DNA TGTGCCAGCAGCTTAAACAGGGCAGAGACCCAGTACTTC. Using reference TRBV7-3 and TRBJ2-5 for the parts outside the CDR3, the full variable domain is GAGVSQTPSNKVTEKGKYVELRCDPISGHTALYWYRQSLGQGPEFLIYFQGTGAADDSGLPNDRFFAVRPEGSVSTLKIQRTERGDSAVYLCASSLNRAETQYFGPGTRLLVL.

This clonotype came up many times. The chain joins TRBV7-8 to TRBJ1-1, with D maybe TRBD1 (5 bases). Trimming shortened V by 0 bases and J by 0 bases, and 11 bases separated the two germline ends. This CDR3 has 16 residues. Germline V gives CDR1 SGHVS, CDR2 FQNEAQ. The CDR3 spells CASSLAGGALNTEAFF. In nucleotides, the CDR3 is TGTGCCAGCAGCTTAGCGGGAGGGGCTTTGAACACTGAAGCTTTCTTT. The variable domain in full, with the rest retrieved from reference TRBV7-8 and TRBJ1-1, is GAGVSQSPRYKVAKRGQDVALRCDPISGHVSLFWYQQALGQGPEFLTYFQNEAQLDKSGLPSDRFFAERPEGSVSTLKIQRTQQEDSAVYLCASSLAGGALNTEAFFGQGTRLTVV.